This entry lists 21 T cell receptor beta chains sequenced from one sample in a study of cytomegalovirus exposure and HLA in healthy donors. The repertoire was sequenced with immunoSEQ multiplex PCR; TCRdb's copy has only in-frame clones and lacks some. The table has about 160,000 clones, roughly 96% seen once. Sequenced material: PBMCs. The receptors were gathered from a woman younger than 35 in good health and CMV-seronegative.

The CDR3 sequence is CAWSIATELFF. CDR3 nucleotides: TGTGCCTGGAGTATTGCGACAGAACTGTTTTTT. The chain carries TRBV30 and TRBJ1-4, with D tentatively TRBD1 (5 bases). Trimming took 2 bases from V and 12 from J, leaving 10 bases between them. CDR1 and CDR2 (germline): GTSNPN, SVGIG (reference sequence). The CDR3 spans 11 residues. Combining the CDR3 with reference TRBV30 and TRBJ1-4 gives the whole variable domain SQTIHQWPATLVQPVGSPLSLECTVEGTSNPNLYWYRQAAGRGLQLLFYSVGIGQISSEVPQNLSASRPQDRQFILSSKKLLLSDSGFYLCAWSIATELFFGSGTQLSVL.

The chain uses TRBV11-2 and TRBJ2-1; 8 nucleotides match TRBD2. Germline CDR1 SGHAT, CDR2 FQNNGV. The CDR3 covers 16 residues. The junction had 3 bases not matched to a gene; V was cut back by 1 base and J by 1 base. The CDR3 DNA reads TGTGCCAGCAGCTTAGCGGGGGGGCCTTCCTACAATGAGCAGTTCTTC. This translates into CASSLAGGPSYNEQFF.

This clone occurred once. The V call is TRBV7-9, the J call TRBJ2-7, with TRBD2 identical over 13 bases. Germline V gene data show CDR1 as SEHNR and CDR2 as FQNEAQ (reference sequence). V gave up 5 bases and J gave up 6 bases; unmatched junction bases: 10. This CDR3 contains 16 residues. This chain's CDR3 is CASSRSGLAGVLEQYF. CDR3 nucleotide sequence: TGTGCCAGCAGCCGAAGTGGACTAGCGGGGGTTCTCGAGCAGTACTTC. Supplemented by reference TRBV7-9 and TRBJ2-7, the full variable domain reads DTGVSQNPRHKITKRGQNVTFRCDPISEHNRLYWYRQTLGQGPEFLTYFQNEAQLEKSRLLSDRFSAERPKGSFSTLEIQRTEQGDSAMYLCASSRSGLAGVLEQYFGPGTRLTVT.

The chain carries TRBV27 and TRBJ2-1; D is perhaps TRBD1 (5 bases). V dropped 3 bases and J dropped 5 bases, with 11 bases sitting between them. Germline V gene sequence: CDR1 MNHEY, CDR2 SMNVEV (reference sequence). The CDR3 has 14 residues. The CDR3 spells CASSFLPTDNEQFF. In nucleotides, the CDR3 is TGTGCCAGCAGTTTTCTCCCGACAGACAATGAGCAGTTCTTC.

This chain connects TRBV9 to TRBJ2-7, with 14 nucleotides matching TRBD2. From germline, CDR1 is SGDLS and CDR2 YYNGEE. Losses at the gene ends were 3 bases for V and 2 bases for J; bases not matched to a gene: 1. The CDR3 loop spans 15 amino acids. The CDR3 region is CASSGGLAGAYEQYF. CDR3 DNA: TGTGCCAGCAGCGGGGGACTAGCGGGAGCCTACGAGCAGTACTTC.

V gene TRBV5-1 combines with J gene TRBJ2-7; 7 bases line up with TRBD2. This CDR3 has 13 amino acids. Germline V CDR1 and CDR2: SGHRS, YFSETQ. V lost 5 bases and J lost 2; bases outside the gene matches: 4. The DNA of the CDR3 is TGCGCCAGCAGACTTGCGGGGGCCTACGAGCAGTACTTC. As protein: CASRLAGAYEQYF.

The chain employs TRBV9 and TRBJ1-1; D possibly corresponds to TRBD1 (6 bases). Trimming took 4 bases from V and 1 from J, leaving 8 bases between them. The V gene's germline CDR1 is SGDLS and CDR2 YYNGEE. The CDR3 loop spans 13 amino acids. CDR3 sequence (DNA): TGTGCCAGCAGCTTGGGACAGAACACTGAAGCTTTCTTT. It translates to CASSLGQNTEAFF. The whole variable domain, filled in from reference TRBV9 and TRBJ1-1, reads DSGVTQTPKHLITATGQRVTLRCSPRSGDLSVYWYQQSLDQGLQFLIQYYNGEERAKGNILERFSAQQFPDLHSELNLSSLELGDSALYFCASSLGQNTEAFFGQGTRLTVV.

The V and J genes are TRBV7-9 and TRBJ2-7; 14 bases are shared with TRBD2. After removal of 4 bases from V and 0 bases from J, the junction contained 11 bases not matched to a gene. Germline values: CDR1 SEHNR, CDR2 FQNEAQ (reference sequence). This CDR3 has 19 residues. The CDR3 reads CASSYGTSGGPISSYEQYF. DNA of the CDR3: TGTGCCAGCAGCTACGGGACTAGCGGGGGTCCAATAAGCTCCTACGAGCAGTACTTC.

The chain is built from TRBV9 and TRBJ1-3, with 9 bases lining up with TRBD1. Germline loops: CDR1 SGDLS, CDR2 YYNGEE. The CDR3 length is 15 residues. After removal of 4 bases from V and 4 bases from J, the junction contained 6 bases not matched to a gene. In nucleotides, the CDR3 is TGTGCCAGCAGCTGGGGACAGGGAAGAGGAAACACCATATATTTT. This sequence encodes CASSWGQGRGNTIYF.

The rearrangement joins TRBV4-2 to TRBJ2-4; 9 nucleotides line up with TRBD2. V gave up 0 bases and J gave up 1 base; unmatched junction bases: 13. Germline assignment: CDR1 LGHNA and CDR2 YNFKEQ. The CDR3 is 20 amino acids. CDR3 loop: CASSQEAWGGGAWAKNIQYF. The CDR3 nucleotides are TGTGCCAGCAGCCAAGAGGCTTGGGGCGGGGGGGCCTGGGCCAAAAACATTCAGTACTTC.

The chain combines TRBV5-1 with TRBJ2-1; 9 nucleotides line up with TRBD1. Germline CDR1 reads SGHRS; CDR2 reads YFSETQ. Germline trimming cut 4 bases from V and 2 bases from J; bases unmatched to any gene: 4. The CDR3 consists of 15 residues. The CDR3 coding sequence is TGCGCCAGCAGCGTCCGACAGGGGGCCTACAATGAGCAGTTCTTC. As protein: CASSVRQGAYNEQFF. Full variable domain (remainder filled in from reference TRBV5-1 and TRBJ2-1): KAGVTQTPRYLIKTRGQQVTLSCSPISGHRSVSWYQQTPGQGLQFLFEYFSETQRNKGNFPGRFSGRQFSNSRSEMNVSTLELGDSALYLCASSVRQGAYNEQFFGPGTRLTVL.

This sequence joins TRBV7-9 and TRBJ1-5; weak D call: TRBD1 (5 bases). CDR3 length: 17 residues. CDR1 SEHNR and CDR2 FQNEAQ come from the germline V gene (reference sequence). Trimming took off 0 bases at V and 0 bases at J, with 12 bases between the two ends. The CDR3 region is CASSLARSTDSNQPQHF. The CDR3, as DNA: TGTGCCAGCAGCTTAGCGCGGTCGACAGATAGCAATCAGCCCCAGCATTTT. The full variable domain, rest sourced from reference TRBV7-9 and TRBJ1-5, is DTGVSQNPRHKITKRGQNVTFRCDPISEHNRLYWYRQTLGQGPEFLTYFQNEAQLEKSRLLSDRFSAERPKGSFSTLEIQRTEQGDSAMYLCASSLARSTDSNQPQHFGDGTRLSIL.

The V gene is TRBV6-1, the J gene TRBJ2-7; 10 nucleotides line up with TRBD1. Germline V CDR1 and CDR2: MNHNS, SASEGT. There are 15 residues in the CDR3. V lost 6 bases to trimming and J lost 2 bases; unmatched junction nucleotides: 7. As DNA, the CDR3 is TGTGCCAGCAGACCCGGGACAGGGGCGACCTACGAGCAGTACTTC. Translation gives CASRPGTGATYEQYF.

The chain is built from TRBV5-6 and TRBJ1-1; 8 positions agree with TRBD1. The CDR3 has 16 residues. The V and J ends lost 3 bases and 5 bases, in that order; junction bases with no gene match: 12. Looked up from germline, CDR1 is SGHDT and CDR2 is YYEEEE. The CDR3 DNA sequence: TGTGCCAGCAGCTGGCAGGGGGCGACTTTGGATACTGAAGCTTTCTTT. Translated, it gives CASSWQGATLDTEAFF.

The chain joins TRBV9 to TRBJ1-2; TRBD1 aligns across 7 bases. Germline-derived CDR1 and CDR2 are SGDLS and YYNGEE. Losses at the gene ends were 3 bases for V and 2 bases for J; bases not matched to a gene: 7. This CDR3 comprises 15 residues. The CDR3 DNA follows: TGTGCCAGCAGCGCTCACGGGACAGCGAACTATGGCTACACCTTC. Translation gives CASSAHGTANYGYTF.

The genes are TRBV2 and TRBJ2-7, with 7 bases that match TRBD2. The CDR3 covers 13 residues. Germline loops: CDR1 SNHLY, CDR2 FYNNEI. V was clipped by 5 bases and J by 5 bases; unmatched bases: 6. DNA of the CDR3: TGTGCCAGCAGTACCGAGCGGGGTGACGAGCAGTACTTC. Encoded protein: CASSTERGDEQYF.

CDR3 region: CASRSQGAGANVLTF. DNA of the CDR3: TGTGCCAGCAGATCACAGGGGGCTGGGGCCAACGTCCTGACTTTC. The chain has TRBV27 and TRBJ2-6; 8 bases match TRBD1. Germline assignment: CDR1 MNHEY and CDR2 SMNVEV (reference sequence). After removal of 6 bases from V and 2 bases from J, the junction contained 3 bases not matched to a gene. CDR3 length: 15 amino acids.

The chain is built from TRBV6-5 and TRBJ2-7; 7 bases align to TRBD2. Per the germline V gene, CDR1 is MNHEY and CDR2 is SVGAGI. This CDR3 has 14 residues. V trimming: 6 bases; J trimming: 6 bases; junction bases outside the gene matches: 11. Here the CDR3 reads CASRSAPGTIEQYF. CDR3 sequence (DNA): TGTGCCAGCAGAAGCGCCCCCGGGACTATCGAGCAGTACTTC.

This sequence joins TRBV27 and TRBJ2-1; tentatively, D is TRBD2 (6 bases). This CDR3 spans 17 amino acids. Germline lookup yields CDR1 MNHEY and CDR2 SMNVEV (reference sequence). V shed 5 bases and J shed 4 bases, with 21 bases lying between them. The CDR3 loop is CASSPAGGARGYNEQFF. The CDR3, as DNA: TGTGCCAGCAGTCCCGCCGGCGGGGCCCGAGGATACAATGAGCAGTTCTTC.

This chain uses TRBV6-1 with TRBJ2-2; the match to TRBD2 covers 9 bases. In germline, CDR1 is MNHNS, CDR2 SASEGT. There are 16 residues in the CDR3. Trimming at V came to 4 bases and at J to 2 bases, leaving 5 bases not matched to a gene. The DNA of the CDR3 is TGTGCCAGCAGTGGGCTAGCGGGGTTTAACACCGGGGAGCTGTTTTTT. This gives the protein CASSGLAGFNTGELFF.

This sequence joins TRBV4-3 and TRBJ2-1; 7 bases line up with TRBD2. The trim removed 5 bases at V and 3 bases at J, leaving 4 bases unmatched. Germline V gives CDR1 LGHNA, CDR2 YSLEER. The CDR3 is made up of 14 amino acids. CDR3 loop: CASSELARYNEQFF. CDR3 in DNA: TGCGCCAGCAGCGAACTAGCGCGCTACAATGAGCAGTTCTTC.